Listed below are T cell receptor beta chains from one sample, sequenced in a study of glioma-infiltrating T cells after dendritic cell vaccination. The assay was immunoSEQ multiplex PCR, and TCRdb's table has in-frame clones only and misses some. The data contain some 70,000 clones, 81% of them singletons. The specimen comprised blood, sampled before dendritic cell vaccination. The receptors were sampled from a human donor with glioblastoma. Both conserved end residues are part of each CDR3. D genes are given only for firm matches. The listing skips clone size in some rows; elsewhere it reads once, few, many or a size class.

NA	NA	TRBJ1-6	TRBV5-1	TGCGCCAGCAGCCTTGACATGAACGGACCCCTCCACTTT	CASSLDMNGPLHF
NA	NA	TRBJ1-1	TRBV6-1	TGTGCCAGCAGTGAAGCGCCGGGGGAAGGGACTGAAGCTTTCTTT	CASSEAPGEGTEAFF
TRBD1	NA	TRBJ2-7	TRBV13	TGTGCCAGCAGTCAGCAACCGGGACAGGGCTTCTACGAGCAGTACTTC	CASSQQPGQGFYEQYF
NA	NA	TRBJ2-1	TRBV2	TGTGCCAGCAGTGTAGGTAGCCTCAATGAGCAGTTCTTC	CASSVGSLNEQFF
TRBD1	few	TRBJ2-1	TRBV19	TGTGCCAGCCAGACAGGGGTGGAGTACAATGAGCAGTTCTTC	CASQTGVEYNEQFF
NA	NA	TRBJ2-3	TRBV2	TGTGCCAGCAGTGGACAGGGCACAGATACGCAGTATTTT	CASSGQGTDTQYF
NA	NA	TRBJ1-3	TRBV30	TGTGCCTGGAGTCCCGAGCGAAACACCATATATTTT	CAWSPERNTIYF
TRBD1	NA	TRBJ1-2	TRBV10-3	TGTGCCAACAAGCCGGGACAGGGTTTCTATGGCTACACCTTC	CANKPGQGFYGYTF
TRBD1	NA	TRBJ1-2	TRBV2	TGTGCCAGCAGGCCGGGACAGGGGGCGAGGTTAAACACCTTC	CASRPGQGARLNTF
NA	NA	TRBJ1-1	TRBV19	TGTGCCAGTAGTATCGACGCAGGGGAAACTGAAGCTTTCTTT	CASSIDAGETEAFF
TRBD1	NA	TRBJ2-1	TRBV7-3	TGTGCCAGCAGCGTCGGGACAGGCAATGAGCAGTTCTTC	CASSVGTGNEQFF
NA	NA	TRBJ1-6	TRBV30	TGTGCCTGGAGCCTCAGCGCACAGGGAACCTATAATTCACCCCTCCACTTT	CAWSLSAQGTYNSPLHF
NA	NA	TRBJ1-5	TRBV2	TGTGCCAGCAGTCGAGAGGATGCTAGCAATCAGCCCCAGCATTTT	CASSREDASNQPQHF
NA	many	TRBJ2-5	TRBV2	TGTGCCAGCAGTGTAAGCAGGCAAGAGACCCAGTACTTC	CASSVSRQETQYF
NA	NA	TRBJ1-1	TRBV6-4	TGTGCCAGCAGTCCCACGGGTAGGGGCACTGAAGCTTTCTTT	CASSPTGRGTEAFF
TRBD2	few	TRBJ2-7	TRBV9	TGTGCCAGCAGCGTCGGGGGGGACTTCTCCTACGAGCAGTACTTC	CASSVGGDFSYEQYF
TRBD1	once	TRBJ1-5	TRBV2	TGTGCCAGCAGTAGACAGGGGAAGAACGGCAATCAGCCCCAGCATTTT	CASSRQGKNGNQPQHF
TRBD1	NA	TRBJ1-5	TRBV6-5	TGTGCCAGCAGTCCCGGCGGGACAGGCAATCAGCCCCAGCATTTT	CASSPGGTGNQPQHF
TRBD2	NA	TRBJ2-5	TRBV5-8	TGTGCCAGCAGCTACCCCAGCGGGGGAGGCGGAGAGACCCAGTACTTC	CASSYPSGGGGETQYF
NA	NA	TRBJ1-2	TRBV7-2	TGTGCCAGCAGCTTAGCCGGGGACTATGGCTACACCTTC	CASSLAGDYGYTF
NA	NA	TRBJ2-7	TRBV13	TGTGCCAGCAGCTTTGAGAGGTATCGTGTCGGGGGGACATACTCCTACGAGCAGTACTTC	CASSFERYRVGGTYSYEQYF
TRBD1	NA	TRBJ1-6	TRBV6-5	TGTGCCAGCAGTTCACCAGACAGGGTTCGTTCACCCCTCCACTTT	CASSSPDRVRSPLHF
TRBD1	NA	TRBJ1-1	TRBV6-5	TGTGCCAGCAGGTTGACAGGGGGGAACACTGAAGCTTTCTTT	CASRLTGGNTEAFF
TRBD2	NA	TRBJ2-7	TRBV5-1	TGCGCCAGCAGCCTGCGGTTTGGTAAGGGAGGGGAGCAGTACTTC	CASSLRFGKGGEQYF
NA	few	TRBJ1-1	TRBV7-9	TGTGCCAGCAGCTTAGCCCGGGGGGGGTATAACACTGAAGCTTTCTTT	CASSLARGGYNTEAFF
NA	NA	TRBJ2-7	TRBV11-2	TGTGCCAGCAGCTTAGGGACAGCGAGCTACGAGCAGTACTTC	CASSLGTASYEQYF
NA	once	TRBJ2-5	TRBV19	TGTGCCAGTAGTATGTCAGGTGGAGAGACCCAGTACTTC	CASSMSGGETQYF
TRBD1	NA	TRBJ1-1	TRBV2	TGTGCCAGCAGCCAAGACAGGGGAAACACTGAAGCTTTCTTT	CASSQDRGNTEAFF
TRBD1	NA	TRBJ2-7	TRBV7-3	TGTGCCAGCAGCTCGGGACAGGAACCCTCCTACGAGCAGTACTTC	CASSSGQEPSYEQYF